The T cell receptor (beta chain) under discussion was sequenced for a study of cytotoxic CD8 clonotypes in ibrutinib-treated CLL. Study overall: Mean per-sample yields comprised 255,043 productive templates and 85,000 to 95,000 productive rearrangements.

From germline, CDR1 is GTSNPN and CDR2 SVGIG (reference sequence). The CDR3 is 14 amino acids. Trimming removed 4 bases at V and 2 bases at J, with 14 bases between. Deep sequencing aimed at 1 in 200,000 to 1 in 1 million T cells' resolution. Sequencing was performed with immunoSEQ multiplex PCR; in TCRdb, only in-frame clones are kept and a portion is missing. The table records about 140,000 clones, 85% to 95% of them present only once. The J gene is TRBJ1-1, the V gene TRBV30; D unresolved. The clonotype was recovered from a human donor with chronic lymphocytic leukemia. Sequencing used PBMCs, obtained after 12 months of ibrutinib treatment. For the CDR3, the DNA is TGTGCCTGGAACGGGGAAAAGGGAAACACTGAAGCTTTCTTT. Protein: CAWNGEKGNTEAFF.